This T cell receptor beta chain was observed in a study of blood T cell repertoires in COVID-19 (dated by TCRdb to between 2020 and 2021). Regarding the study in general: Collaborator samples came from the United States, Italy and Spain and covered acute and convalescent phases of COVID-19. The repertoires were released in a freely available public database intended as a resource for research on the immune response to SARS-CoV-2. Where HLA class I and class II types were available, the types were taken from metadata supplied by the sample provider, not from assay-based typing. The samples were drawn from two sources: the first 160 participants of the ongoing ImmuneRACE study, and 1,200 or so subjects contributed by 6 global collaborators. Subjects who had been exposed to COVID-19, were actively infected with it, or had recovered from it provided the deeply sampled blood TCRbeta repertoires that made up the dataset. Sample metadata almost always included a de-identified subject ID, COVID-19 status, age in years and sex. The prospective study material was composed of cDNA or gDNA derived from T cells, B-cell-depleted T cells, or PBMCs.

Of note for this clone: Its antigen target is currently unknown. Base qualities are missing; no much larger clone stands one base away.

Study-wide conclusions, independent of this receptor: The quantity of clinical and demographic metadata differed by source and by participant and was supplied without curation.

TCRbeta CDR3 regions were amplified from genomic DNA by means of the immunoSEQ Assay, a bias-controlled multiplex PCR. The authors' analysis ran thus. Within the assay, amplification of reference gene primers was used to estimate how many nucleated cells each sample contained. To quantify the absolute abundance of each unique TCRbeta CDR3 rearrangement, sequence reads were collapsed and filtered. For each sample, productive Simpson clonality was calculated as the square root of Simpson's diversity index across productive rearrangements. TCRdb mirrors the immuneACCESS table, restricted to in-frame sequences. Some clones are absent from its copies; in checked studies, under half trace to an unresolved V gene, and the reason for the others is unknown. For V, J and clone size, that table is used; D and trimming come from the DNA. The sample table holds about 280,000 clones, of which 85% to 90% were seen once. The ten top clones hold around 4.4% of the sample.

Including cysteine and phenylalanine, the CDR3 has 18 amino acids. Solely the CDR3 DNA is kept, with 54 bases framed from the first base. In the germline V gene (reference sequence), CDR1 corresponds to DFQATT and CDR2 to SNEGSKA. The germline V and J ends show losses of 3 bases and 0 bases respectively, and no gene match explains 12 bases of the junction. Each collaborating institution followed its own protocols to collect whole blood in K2EDTA tubes. For TCRbeta analysis, collaborators shipped samples as frozen whole blood, isolated PBMCs, or DNA extracted from either of those sample types. The rearranged chain carries TRBV20-1 and TRBJ1-2; 11 bases in between match TRBD1. This TCR was sampled from a man in his forties with acute or convalescent COVID-19. Sequencing used peripheral blood. Here the CDR3 is given as CSASSGDRGLRSNYGYTF. The nucleotide sequence reads as follows: TGCAGTGCTAGTTCGGGGGACAGGGGGTTACGTTCTAACTATGGCTACACCTTC.